Each of the 10 T cell receptor beta chains below was sequenced from the same sample in a study of T cell responses to AZD1222 COVID-19 vaccine (dated by TCRdb to about 2021). The sample's time point label, decoded: baseline before first vaccination. The library was prepared using the immunoSEQ multiplex PCR assay. This is the immuneACCESS table as TCRdb keeps it, with only in-frame sequences that have V and J called. A part of the clones is gone; compared with another copy, unresolved V genes explain less than half, and the rest is unexplained. This sample gives approximately 65,000 clones in total; 76% of them show up just once. The ten largest clonotypes hold roughly 13% of the sample. The source was peripheral blood, collected on day 0 of AZD1222 vaccination. These TCRs come from an adult in good health.

The rearrangement uses TRBV7-9 and TRBJ1-2; tentatively, D is TRBD1 (5 bases). The germline CDR1 and CDR2 sequences are SEHNR and FQNEAQ (reference sequence). The V end was cut by 5 bases, the J end by 4 bases, with 20 bases between. CDR3 length equals 16 residues. The CDR3 spells CASSAAGIRGRYGYTF. CDR3 sequence (DNA): TGTGCCAGCAGCGCTGCCGGGATAAGGGGACGCTATGGCTACACCTTC.

V is TRBV7-8 and J is TRBJ1-5, with D tentatively TRBD1 (6 bases). V gave up 4 bases and J gave up 5 bases, with 12 bases separating them. CDR1 and CDR2 from the germline V gene are SGHVS and FQNEAQ. The CDR3 covers 14 residues. The CDR3 nucleotides are TGTGCCAGCAGCTCCCCGGCAGGGGATCAGCCCCAGCATTTT. This codes for CASSSPAGDQPQHF.

As regards this clone: This CDR3 is also generated by other DNA sequences in the sample. V gene TRBV12-3 or TRBV12-4 combines with J gene TRBJ2-7; D is uncertain. Trimming removed 2 bases at V and 4 bases at J, with 3 bases between. The CDR3 has 11 residues. CDR3 loop: CASSLTYEQYF. The DNA of the CDR3 is TGTGCCAGCAGTTTAACGTACGAGCAGTACTTC.

The V call is TRBV19, the J call TRBJ2-3; 12 bases agree with TRBD2. CDR3 length: 14 amino acids. Germline-derived CDR1 and CDR2 are LNHDA and SQIVND (reference sequence). The J segment lost 5 bases and the V segment lost 5 bases, leaving 2 bases of the junction unmatched. This chain's CDR3 is CASSLAGGQDTQYF. CDR3 bases: TGTGCCAGTAGTCTAGCGGGGGGGCAAGATACGCAGTATTTT.

This chain joins TRBV2 and TRBJ1-1, with D uncertain. From germline, CDR1 is SNHLY and CDR2 FYNNEI. The CDR3 totals 14 residues. V lost 0 bases and J lost 4, with 9 bases in between. CDR3 sequence reads: CASSEALVSTEAFF. In DNA, the CDR3 is TGTGCCAGCAGTGAAGCGCTGGTAAGCACTGAAGCTTTCTTT.

The rearrangement joins TRBV5-1 to TRBJ2-2; weak D call: TRBD2 (5 bases). V lost 2 bases and J lost 2, with 16 bases in between. From germline, CDR1 is SGHRS and CDR2 YFSETQ. This CDR3 is built from 17 residues. CDR3 protein: CASSFGVWEKNTGELFF. The DNA of the CDR3 is TGCGCCAGCAGCTTCGGGGTCTGGGAGAAAAACACCGGGGAGCTGTTTTTT.

V usage is TRBV28 and J usage is TRBJ1-3; the D is unclear. The CDR3 consists of 14 residues. CDR1 is MDHEN and CDR2 is SYDVKM in the germline V gene. Trimming left V 4 bases short and J 0 bases short, with 7 bases between. The CDR3 nucleotides are TGTGCCAGCAGTTGGGGTGACTCTGGAAACACCATATATTTT. This encodes CASSWGDSGNTIYF.

A single count supports this clone. This chain joins TRBV7-9 and TRBJ1-2; 7 nucleotides line up with TRBD1. Germline V gene data show CDR1 as SEHNR and CDR2 as FQNEAQ (reference sequence). Germline trimming cut 5 bases from V and 7 bases from J; bases unmatched to any gene: 13. This CDR3 contains 15 residues. The CDR3 DNA is TGTGCCAGCAGCCCCTCGCCGACAGGGCAGGGTGGCTACACCTTC. Residues: CASSPSPTGQGGYTF.

CDR3 nucleotides: TGTGCCAGCTCACCCCAAAGGACAGAGAATGAAAAACTGTTTTTT. It yields the protein CASSPQRTENEKLFF. This rearrangement joins TRBV18 to TRBJ1-4; TRBD1 might be the D (6 bases). V was trimmed by 3 bases and J by 5 bases, leaving 13 bases between them. Germline V gene data show CDR1 as KGHSH and CDR2 as LQKENI. CDR3 length: 15 amino acids.

This chain connects TRBV28 to TRBJ2-1; D is unresolved. Germline CDR1 MDHEN, CDR2 SYDVKM. This CDR3 comprises 11 residues. V was shortened by 7 bases and J by 6 bases, with 7 bases between the two germline ends. The CDR3 bases are TGTGCCAGCATTCGGTTCAATGAGCAGTTCTTC. This encodes CASIRFNEQFF.